The 5 T cell receptor beta chains reported below all come from one sample, sequenced in a study of blood T cell repertoires in COVID-19. Produced via immunoSEQ multiplex PCR; TCRdb's table is partial and in-frame only. The sample shows some 22,000 clones, approximately 85% of them seen only once. The sequenced material came from peripheral blood. These receptors were taken from a human donor with active COVID-19. The donor label of this sample is uncertain.

The chain uses TRBV11-2 and TRBJ2-5, with D tentatively TRBD1 (5 bases). CDR3 size: 14 residues. The V gene's germline CDR1 is SGHAT and CDR2 FQNNGV. The ends were cut back, 5 bases at V and 4 bases at J, with 14 bases in the middle. CDR3 loop: CASSPPTGRETQYF. CDR3 nucleotide sequence: TGTGCCAGCAGCCCTCCCACAGGTAGAGAGACCCAGTACTTC.

The chain carries TRBV4-1 and TRBJ2-3; D ambiguous. V dropped 2 bases and J dropped 6 bases, with 12 bases sitting between them. CDR1 is MGHRA and CDR2 is YSYEKL in the germline V gene. The CDR3 covers 14 residues. The CDR3 here is CASSQLERLDTQYF. CDR3 DNA: TGCGCCAGCAGCCAATTGGAGAGGTTGGATACGCAGTATTTT.

V and J are TRBV11-3 and TRBJ2-3; D is possibly TRBD2 (7 bases). V lost 1 base to trimming and J lost 3 bases, with 14 bases between them. This CDR3 has 16 amino acids. Germline values: CDR1 SGHNT, CDR2 YENEEA. CDR3 sequence reads: CASSLVRGAVTDTQYF. In DNA, the CDR3 is TGTGCCAGCAGCTTAGTTCGGGGGGCGGTTACAGATACGCAGTATTTT.

The chain couples TRBV20-1 to TRBJ2-1; D is unclear. This CDR3 contains 10 residues. The V end was cut by 6 bases, the J end by 9 bases, with 9 bases between. Per the germline V gene, CDR1 is DFQATT and CDR2 is SNEGSKA (reference sequence). CDR3 nucleotides: TGCAGTGCCCAGGATGTTGAGCAGTTCTTC. Encoded protein: CSAQDVEQFF.

The chain couples TRBV10-3 to TRBJ1-4; D may be TRBD1 (6 bases). Germline assignment: CDR1 ENHRY and CDR2 SYGVKD. The CDR3 extends over 15 amino acids. Between the trimmed V and J ends, which lost 2 bases and 7 bases, there was a span of 14 bases. DNA for the CDR3: TGTGCCATCAGTGAGACGAGGGAGGGGGTTGAAAAACTGTTTTTT. Amino acids: CAISETREGVEKLFF.